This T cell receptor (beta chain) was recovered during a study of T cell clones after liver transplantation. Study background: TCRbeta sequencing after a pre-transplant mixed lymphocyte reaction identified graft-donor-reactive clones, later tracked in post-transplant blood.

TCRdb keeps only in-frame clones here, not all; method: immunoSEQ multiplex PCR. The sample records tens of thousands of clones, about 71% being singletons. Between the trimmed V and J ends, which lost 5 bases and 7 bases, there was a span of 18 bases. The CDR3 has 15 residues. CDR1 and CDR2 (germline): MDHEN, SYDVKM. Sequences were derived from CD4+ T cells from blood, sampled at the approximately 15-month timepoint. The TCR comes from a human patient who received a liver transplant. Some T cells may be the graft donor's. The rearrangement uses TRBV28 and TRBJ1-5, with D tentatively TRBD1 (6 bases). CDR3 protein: CASSPQGPQQQPQHF. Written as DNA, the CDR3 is TGTGCCAGCAGTCCTCAGGGGCCCCAGCAGCAGCCCCAGCATTTT.